Described below is a single T cell receptor beta chain sequence and its context. No antigen is known for it. Base qualities are missing; no much larger clone stands one base away. Using the deep immunoSEQ assay, TCR CDR3 regions were amplified from genomic DNA by multiplex PCR. For each cell subset, the extracted genomic DNA was distributed evenly across all wells of several immunoSEQ 96-well plates, and each plate served as one replicate. Each replicate PCR for sorted subsets received roughly 0.2 ug genomic DNA, equal to roughly 29,000 T cell genomes. The purified libraries were quantified using a Qubit 3.0 fluorometer, sized with a Bioanalyzer 2100, and then quantified again using the KAPA Library Quantification kit. Every immunoSEQ 96-well plate was sequenced on a separate single-read 150-cycle Illumina NextSeq 550 flow cell. The published analysis was carried out like this. The immunoSEQ output contained only junctional sequences without quality scores, so filtering could not match that applied to full-length reads. Sequences were annotated with PyIR, a Python wrapper for IgBLAST v1.9, and V/J genes and CDR3 were assigned using IMGT germline references. Reads were removed for weak V/J assignments (E-value above 1e-6), missing CDR3, stop codons, out-of-frame junctions, or ambiguous translated residues. V3J clonotypes were defined as sequences sharing an identical inferred V gene, J gene, and CDR3 amino acid sequence. To compute the percentage overlap between repertoires, the number of shared unique clonotypes was divided by the size of the smaller repertoire. RTK rarefaction, the Chao1 estimator, and Recon v2.1 estimates of unobserved clonotypes were used to assess repertoire richness. OLGA was used to compute generation probabilities for all TCRbeta clonotypes that the gDNA method yielded from a handful of donors. TCRdb mirrors the immuneACCESS table, restricted to in-frame sequences. Some clones are absent from its copies; in checked studies, under half trace to an unresolved V gene, and the reason for the others is unknown. V and J calls and clone size follow that table, whereas D and trimming were derived from the DNA. In all, the sample holds about 1 million clones, and under 80% of those were seen once. The ten most abundant clones make up nearly 1.5% of the sample.

The donors were healthy, HIV-negative adults who had no recently reported acute infections or vaccinations. All donors were Caucasian adults living in Nashville, Tennessee, USA. CD4+ T cells were enriched by magnetic negative selection, after which naive cells were positively selected on CD45RA and the negative fraction was taken as the memory subset. Blood was collected by leukapheresis, and PBMCs were isolated by Ficoll-Histopaque density gradient centrifugation and then cryopreserved in liquid nitrogen vapor phase. Purity and quantity of every magnetically sorted T cell population were checked by analytical flow cytometry. Each sorted fraction had its genomic DNA isolated and then quantified by UV absorbance on a Nanodrop 2000c. Via the germline V gene, CDR1 is SGHRS and CDR2 YFSETQ. From cysteine to phenylalanine, the CDR3 is 14 amino acids long. The kept DNA is CDR3 alone, 42 bases in frame from the first base. V and J are truncated by 3 bases and 3 bases respectively, leaving an intervening sequence of 13 bases.

The source of the sample is a study of shared clonotypes between healthy human individuals (dated by TCRdb to between 2020 and 2021). For the wider study: The cohort comprised two women and a few men aged 18 to 49 years. For each donor, CD4 naive and CD4 memory were each given three plates, CD8 naive was given two plates, and CD8 memory was given one plate. Blood TCR repertoires of four to six healthy adults were deeply sequenced to estimate repertoire size and the extent of clonotype sharing between individuals. Different laboratories and diverse techniques were used to prepare libraries and sequence TCR repertoires, to increase sequencing depth and limit assay-specific biases. Leukapheresis yielded between about 0.85 and 9 billion PBMCs per donor.

Beyond this particular receptor, the publication reports: Pairwise subsampling indicated that sequencing depth was expected to affect the degree of clonotype sharing among donors. Across a few donors, roughly 5.4% of naive CD4, approximately 3.6% of naive CD8, under 2.5% of memory CD4, and approximately 0.4% of memory CD8 clonotypes were shared. The small number of donors limited the genetic and exposure-history diversity represented. Naive subsets generally had larger estimated clonotype richness than memory subsets. Even with the large sequencing depth, rarefaction of the sorted-subset datasets indicated that sequencing was incomplete. Sampling was restricted to blood, and TCR repertoires in tissue are likely to differ from TCR repertoires in blood. Clonotypes shared by all four sorted-subset donors showed higher generation probabilities than non-shared clonotypes.

The sample consisted of memory CD4+ T cells sorted from blood. The cell subset or site label, as the study defines it: CD45RA-negative fraction. This receptor was obtained from a man younger than 30 in good health. The chain uses TRBV5-1 and TRBJ2-7; 5 matching bases give a weak D call of TRBD1. The sequenced DNA: TGCGCCAGCAGCTCCGCGACAGACATCTACGAGCAGTACTTC. Its protein is CASSSATDIYEQYF.